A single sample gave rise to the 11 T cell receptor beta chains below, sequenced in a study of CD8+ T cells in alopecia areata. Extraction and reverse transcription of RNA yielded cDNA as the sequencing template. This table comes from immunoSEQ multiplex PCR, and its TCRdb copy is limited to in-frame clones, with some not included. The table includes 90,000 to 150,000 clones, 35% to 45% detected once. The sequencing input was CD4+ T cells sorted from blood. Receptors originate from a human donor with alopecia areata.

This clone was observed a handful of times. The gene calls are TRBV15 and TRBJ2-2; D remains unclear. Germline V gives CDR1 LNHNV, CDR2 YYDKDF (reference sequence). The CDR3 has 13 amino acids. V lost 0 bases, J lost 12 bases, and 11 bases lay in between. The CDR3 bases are TGTGCCACCAGCAGAGATCCCAGTGGGCAGCTGTTTTTT. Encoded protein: CATSRDPSGQLFF.

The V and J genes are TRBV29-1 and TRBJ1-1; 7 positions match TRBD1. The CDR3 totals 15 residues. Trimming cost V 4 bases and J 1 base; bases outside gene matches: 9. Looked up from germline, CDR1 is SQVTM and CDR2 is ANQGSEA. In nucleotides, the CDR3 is TGCAGCGTTGGGGGGAGGGGGCCGGCGAACACTGAAGCTTTCTTT. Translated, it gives CSVGGRGPANTEAFF.

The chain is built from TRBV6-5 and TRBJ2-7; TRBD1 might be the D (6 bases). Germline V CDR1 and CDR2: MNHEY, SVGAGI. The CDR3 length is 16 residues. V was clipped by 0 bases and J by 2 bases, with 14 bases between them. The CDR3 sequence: CASSYSGGTPTYEQYF. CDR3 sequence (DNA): TGTGCCAGCAGTTACTCAGGTGGGACACCAACCTACGAGCAGTACTTC.

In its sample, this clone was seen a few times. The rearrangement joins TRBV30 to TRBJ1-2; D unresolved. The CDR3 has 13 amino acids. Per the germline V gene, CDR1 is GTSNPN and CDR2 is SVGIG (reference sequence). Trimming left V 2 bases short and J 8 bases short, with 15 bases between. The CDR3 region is CAWSHYSTDGYTF. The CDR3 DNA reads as TGTGCCTGGAGTCATTACTCGACGGACGGCTACACCTTC.

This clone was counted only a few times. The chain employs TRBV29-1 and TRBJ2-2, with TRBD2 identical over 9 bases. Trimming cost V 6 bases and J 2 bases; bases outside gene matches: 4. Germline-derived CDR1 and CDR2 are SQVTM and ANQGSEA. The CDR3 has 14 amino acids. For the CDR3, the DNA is TGCAGCGTGCGGACTAGCGCCAACACCGGGGAGCTGTTTTTT. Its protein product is CSVRTSANTGELFF.

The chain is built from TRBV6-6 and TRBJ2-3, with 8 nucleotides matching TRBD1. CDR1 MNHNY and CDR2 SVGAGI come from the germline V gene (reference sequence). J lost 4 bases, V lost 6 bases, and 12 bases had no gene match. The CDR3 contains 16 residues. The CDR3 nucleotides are TGTGCCAGCAGATCCCCCCGGACAGGGTTGGCAGATACGCAGTATTTT. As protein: CASRSPRTGLADTQYF.

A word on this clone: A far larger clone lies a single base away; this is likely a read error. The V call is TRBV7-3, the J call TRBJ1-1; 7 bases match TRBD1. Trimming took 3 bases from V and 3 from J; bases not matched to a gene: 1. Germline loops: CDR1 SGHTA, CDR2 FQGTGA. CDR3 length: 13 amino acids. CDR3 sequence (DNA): TGTGCCAGCAGCTTTCAGGGGGACACTGAAGCTTTCTTT. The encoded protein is CASSFQGDTEAFF.

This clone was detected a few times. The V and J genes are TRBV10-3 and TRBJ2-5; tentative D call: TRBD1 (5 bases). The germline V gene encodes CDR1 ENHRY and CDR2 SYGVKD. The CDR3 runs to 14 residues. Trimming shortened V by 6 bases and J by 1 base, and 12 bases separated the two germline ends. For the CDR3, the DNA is TGTGCCATCAGCGACCAGGGCCGCCAAGAGACCCAGTACTTC. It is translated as CAISDQGRQETQYF.

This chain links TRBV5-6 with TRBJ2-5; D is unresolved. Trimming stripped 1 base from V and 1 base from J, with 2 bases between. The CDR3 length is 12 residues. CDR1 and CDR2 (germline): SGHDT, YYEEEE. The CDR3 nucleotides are TGTGCCAGCAGCTTGCGCCAAGAGACCCAGTACTTC. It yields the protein CASSLRQETQYF.

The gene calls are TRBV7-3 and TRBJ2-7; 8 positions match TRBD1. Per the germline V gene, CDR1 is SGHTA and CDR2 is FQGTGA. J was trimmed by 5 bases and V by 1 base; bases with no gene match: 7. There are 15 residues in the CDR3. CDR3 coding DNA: TGTGCCAGCAGCTTAAATGGACAGGGTTGGCACGAGCAGTACTTC. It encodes CASSLNGQGWHEQYF.

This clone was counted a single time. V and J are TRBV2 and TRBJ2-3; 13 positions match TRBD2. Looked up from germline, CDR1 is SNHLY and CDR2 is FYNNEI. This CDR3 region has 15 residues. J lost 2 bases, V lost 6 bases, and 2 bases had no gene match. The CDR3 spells CASRGLAGATDTQYF. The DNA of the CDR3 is TGTGCCAGCAGAGGACTAGCGGGGGCCACAGATACGCAGTATTTT.